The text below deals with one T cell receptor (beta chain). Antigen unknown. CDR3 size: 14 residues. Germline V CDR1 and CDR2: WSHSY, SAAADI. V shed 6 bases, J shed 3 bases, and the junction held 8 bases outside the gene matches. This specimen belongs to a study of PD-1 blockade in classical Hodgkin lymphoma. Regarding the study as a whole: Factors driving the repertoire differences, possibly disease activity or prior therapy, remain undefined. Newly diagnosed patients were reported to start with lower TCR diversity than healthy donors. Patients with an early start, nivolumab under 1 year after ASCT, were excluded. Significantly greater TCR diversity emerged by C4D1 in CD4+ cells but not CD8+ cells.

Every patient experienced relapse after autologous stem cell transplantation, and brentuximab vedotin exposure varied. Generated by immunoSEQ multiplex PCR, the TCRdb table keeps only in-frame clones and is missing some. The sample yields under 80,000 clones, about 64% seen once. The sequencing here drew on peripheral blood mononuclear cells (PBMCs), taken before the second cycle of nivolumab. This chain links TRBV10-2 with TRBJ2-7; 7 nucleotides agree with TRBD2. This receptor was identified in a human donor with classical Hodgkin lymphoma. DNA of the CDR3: TGCGCCAGCAGGGACTTGCGGGGGTACTACGAGCAGTACTTC. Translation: CASRDLRGYYEQYF.